This T cell receptor beta chain was sequenced in a study of T cell responses to AZD1222 COVID-19 vaccine. Study conclusions and caveats: Dominant at 160-218 and 743-854, vaccine-associated CD4 TCRs also spanned spike. Clonal diversity may have been underestimated in mostly white British donors. A reported finding is that nearly half of spike-specific TCRs target unmutated variant regions. Two AZD1222 administrations were followed by greater Spike-specific TCR breadth and depth.

Assay: immunoSEQ multiplex PCR; the TCRdb copy retains only in-frame clones and omits some. The sample contains tens of thousands of clones, 85% to 90% of which appear only once. As to this clone: Its antigen is not known.

Germline trimming cut 4 bases from V and 5 bases from J; bases unmatched to any gene: 10. The CDR3 sequence is 16 residues long. CDR1 SGHTA and CDR2 FQGTGA come from the germline V gene. This specimen was peripheral blood, taken 28 days after the second AZD1222 dose. This TCR came from an adult who received the AZD1222 COVID-19 vaccine. This sequence joins TRBV7-3 and TRBJ2-3, with TRBD1 identical over 9 bases. The CDR3 DNA follows: TGTGCCAGCAGCTCACAAGGGACAGGGCAGGGAGATACGCAGTATTTT. Its protein product is CASSSQGTGQGDTQYF.